Listed here is a single TCR beta chain. The sample originates from a study of T-cell reconstitution after alpha-beta-depleted transplantation in children. A TCRbeta library incorporating unique molecular identifiers was prepared. TCRdb fed the PCR reads into MiXCR, producing one record per CDR3 protein. The sample holds about 980,000 distinct CDR3 sequences, about 30% seen once. This CDR3 has 17 amino acids. Germline lookup yields CDR1 MGHRA and CDR2 YSYEKL. Germline trimming cut 1 base from V and 4 bases from J; bases unmatched to any gene: 12. This sequence originates from a boy younger than two who had a stem cell transplant for SCID, so the T cells may come from the graft donor. The chain employs TRBV4-1 and TRBJ2-7; 8 bases fit TRBD2. This sample comprised PBMCs, mostly from graft donor cells, obtained 360 days after TCRalphabeta/CD19-depleted stem cell transplant. The CDR3 DNA reads as TGCGCCAGCAGCCAAGTACATATAGCGGGGATGACGTACGAGCAGTACTTC. Its translation: CASSQVHIAGMTYEQYF.